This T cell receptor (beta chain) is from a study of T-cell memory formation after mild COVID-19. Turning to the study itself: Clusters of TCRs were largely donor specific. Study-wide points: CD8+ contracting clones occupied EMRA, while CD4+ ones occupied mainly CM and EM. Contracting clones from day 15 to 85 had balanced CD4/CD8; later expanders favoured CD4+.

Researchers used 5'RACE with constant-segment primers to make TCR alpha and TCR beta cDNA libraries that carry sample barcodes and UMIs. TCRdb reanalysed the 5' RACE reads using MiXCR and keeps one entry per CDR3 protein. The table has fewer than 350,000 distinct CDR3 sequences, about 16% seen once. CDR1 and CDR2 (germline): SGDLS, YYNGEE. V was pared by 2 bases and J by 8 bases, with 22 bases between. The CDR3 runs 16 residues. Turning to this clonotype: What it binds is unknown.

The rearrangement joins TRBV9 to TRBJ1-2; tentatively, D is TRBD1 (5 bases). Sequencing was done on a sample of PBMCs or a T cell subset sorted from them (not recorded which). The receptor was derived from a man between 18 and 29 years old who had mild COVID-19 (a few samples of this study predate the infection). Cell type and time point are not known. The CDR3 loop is CASSVSGTGGSRGYTF. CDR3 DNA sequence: TGTGCCAGCAGCGTTTCCGGGACTGGGGGTAGTAGAGGCTACACCTTC.